These 14 T cell receptor beta chains were sequenced from one sample in a study of identical twins. TCRdb reanalysed the 5' RACE reads using MiXCR and keeps one entry per CDR3 protein. The sample carries 500,000 to 550,000 distinct CDR3 sequences, about 20% recorded once. In addition, the sample was reused for a study of yellow fever vaccine responses in identical twins.

The sample comprised CD4+ T cells sorted from blood. The receptors here all came from a woman between 18 and 29 years old in good health.

The gene calls are TRBV5-1 and TRBJ1-1; weak D call: TRBD1 (5 bases). V was shortened by 4 bases and J by 5 bases, with 12 bases between the two germline ends. Germline CDR1 is SGHRS and CDR2 is YFSETQ. This CDR3 contains 13 residues. The CDR3 loop reads CASSDSEGTEAFF. The CDR3 nucleotides read TGCGCCAGCAGCGACAGTGAGGGAACTGAAGCTTTCTTT.

A few counts support this clonotype. This sequence joins TRBV5-1 and TRBJ2-1; a weak D match, TRBD2 (6 bases). Germline CDR1 is SGHRS and CDR2 is YFSETQ. This CDR3 is built from 17 residues. With 0 bases removed from V and 0 bases from J, the gap between germline ends came to 13 bases. The CDR3 loop is CASSLELASSSYNEQFF. CDR3 DNA: TGCGCCAGCAGCTTGGAACTAGCTTCGAGCTCCTACAATGAGCAGTTCTTC.

The chain has TRBV3-1 and TRBJ2-7; TRBD1 matches at 7 bases. Germline V lookup: CDR1 LGHDT, CDR2 YNNKEL (reference sequence). This CDR3 spans 14 amino acids. The trim removed 4 bases at V and 3 bases at J, leaving 6 bases unmatched. CDR3 loop: CASSPRDRNYEQYF. CDR3 sequence (DNA): TGTGCCAGCAGCCCCCGGGACAGAAACTACGAGCAGTACTTC.

The genes are TRBV12-3 or TRBV12-4 and TRBJ1-2, with TRBD1 identical over 8 bases. V shed 7 bases and J 7 bases; nucleotides not matched to a gene: 8. The CDR3 is 13 amino acids. For the CDR3, the DNA is TGTGCCAGCACCGAGACAGGGGTTTCTGGCTACACCTTC. It specifies CASTETGVSGYTF.

The rearrangement joins TRBV7-9 to TRBJ2-1; 13 bases are a match to TRBD2. Germline CDR1 and CDR2: SEHNR and FQNEAQ (reference sequence). V dropped 6 bases and J dropped 7; count of bases not matched to a gene: 6. The CDR3 loop spans 15 amino acids. The CDR3 here is CASRTGTSGNNEQFF. In DNA, the CDR3 is TGTGCCAGCAGAACCGGGACTAGCGGGAATAATGAGCAGTTCTTC.

This rearrangement joins TRBV12-3 or TRBV12-4 to TRBJ2-7; D could derive from TRBD1 or TRBD2 (5 bases each). The V end was cut by 2 bases, the J end by 3 bases, with 23 bases between. The CDR3 spans 18 residues. The CDR3 nucleotides read TGTGCCAGCAGTTTACGTCCCGGATTTAAGGGGAGCCGCTACGAGCAGTACTTC. This sequence encodes CASSLRPGFKGSRYEQYF.

This sequence joins TRBV19 and TRBJ2-5, with D tentatively TRBD1 (5 bases). This CDR3 is built from 12 residues. Trimming stripped 4 bases from V and 3 bases from J, with 6 bases between. Germline CDR1 LNHDA, CDR2 SQIVND (reference sequence). The DNA of the CDR3 is TGTGCCAGTAGTACCAGGGAAGAGACCCAGTACTTC. This sequence encodes CASSTREETQYF.

V gene TRBV5-1 combines with J gene TRBJ2-7; 7 nucleotides align to TRBD2. Per the germline V gene, CDR1 is SGHRS and CDR2 is YFSETQ. The CDR3 totals 14 residues. V dropped 0 bases and J dropped 3; count of bases not matched to a gene: 3. CDR3 bases: TGCGCCAGCAGCTTGGTAACTAGCGACTACGAGCAGTACTTC. It encodes CASSLVTSDYEQYF.

The V call is TRBV19, the J call TRBJ2-1, with TRBD2 matching 8 bases. The trim removed 6 bases at V and 10 bases at J, leaving 14 bases unmatched. The CDR3 totals 15 residues. Germline lookup yields CDR1 LNHDA and CDR2 SQIVND (reference sequence). The CDR3 coding sequence is TGTGCCAGTAGCGTCCTGGCGGGAGGCCGCCAAGAGCAGTTCTTC. It codes for CASSVLAGGRQEQFF.

This clonotype was detected a few times. J is TRBJ2-2 and V is TRBV12-3 or TRBV12-4, with 8 bases lining up with TRBD2. J gave up 1 base and V 4 bases, and 2 bases lay outside the gene matches. CDR3 length: 15 residues. Here the CDR3 reads CASSYLAGNTGELFF. The CDR3 nucleotides read TGTGCCAGCAGTTATCTAGCGGGGAACACCGGGGAGCTGTTTTTT.

This CDR3 reads CSTPPNYGYTF. The CDR3 DNA follows: TGCAGTACCCCACCTAACTATGGCTACACCTTC. The V and J genes are TRBV20-1 and TRBJ1-2; unclear D gene. The germline V gene has CDR1 DFQATT and CDR2 SNEGSKA (reference sequence). The CDR3 contains 11 residues. The germline V and J ends were trimmed by 8 bases and 0 bases, with 7 bases remaining between them.

This clonotype has only a few counts. J is TRBJ2-7 and V is TRBV12-3 or TRBV12-4; D not certain. V shed 4 bases and J shed 7 bases, with 14 bases lying between them. This CDR3 has 13 residues. The CDR3 spells CASSSSRVWEQYF. In nucleotides, the CDR3 is TGTGCCAGCAGTTCTTCTAGGGTGTGGGAGCAGTACTTC.

The sample holds a few counts of this clonotype. J is TRBJ2-7 and V is TRBV20-1, with D possibly TRBD2 on 7 matching bases. This CDR3 contains 13 residues. Germline CDR1 reads DFQATT; CDR2 reads SNEGSKA (reference sequence). The ends were cut back, 3 bases at V and 4 bases at J, with 13 bases in the middle. The CDR3 DNA follows: TGCAGTGCTAGCGGGGGGCCGCCATACGAGCAGTACGTC. Encoded protein: CSASGGPPYEQYV.

The chain employs TRBV3-1 and TRBJ2-1; the D is unclear. Trimming stripped 3 bases from V and 6 bases from J, with 15 bases between. The CDR3 loop spans 15 amino acids. Germline-derived CDR1 and CDR2 are LGHDT and YNNKEL (reference sequence). In nucleotides, the CDR3 is TGTGCCAGCAGCCAGAGTAAAAAGAACCGCAATGAGCAGTTCTTC. Amino acids: CASSQSKKNRNEQFF.